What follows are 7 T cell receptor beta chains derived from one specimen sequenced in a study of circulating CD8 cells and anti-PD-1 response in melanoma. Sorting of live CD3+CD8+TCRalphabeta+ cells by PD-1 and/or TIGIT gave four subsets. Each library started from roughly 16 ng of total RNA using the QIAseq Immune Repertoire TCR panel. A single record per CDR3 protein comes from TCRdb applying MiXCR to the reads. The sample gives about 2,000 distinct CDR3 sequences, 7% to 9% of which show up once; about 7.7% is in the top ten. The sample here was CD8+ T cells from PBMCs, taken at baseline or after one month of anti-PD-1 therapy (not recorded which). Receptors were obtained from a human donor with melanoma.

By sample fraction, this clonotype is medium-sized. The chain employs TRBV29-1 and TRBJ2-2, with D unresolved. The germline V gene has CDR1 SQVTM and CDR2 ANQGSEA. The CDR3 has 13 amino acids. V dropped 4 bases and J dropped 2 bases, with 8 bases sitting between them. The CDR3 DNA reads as TGCAGCGTTGTGGGCGGAAACACCGGGGAGCTGTTTTTT. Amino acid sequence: CSVVGGNTGELFF.

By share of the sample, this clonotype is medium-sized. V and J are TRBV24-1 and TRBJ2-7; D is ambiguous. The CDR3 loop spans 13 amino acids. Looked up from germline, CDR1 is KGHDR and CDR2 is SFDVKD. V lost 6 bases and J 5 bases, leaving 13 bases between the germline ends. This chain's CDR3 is CATSRDPLDEQYF. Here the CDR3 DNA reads TGTGCCACCAGTAGAGACCCTCTCGACGAGCAGTACTTC.

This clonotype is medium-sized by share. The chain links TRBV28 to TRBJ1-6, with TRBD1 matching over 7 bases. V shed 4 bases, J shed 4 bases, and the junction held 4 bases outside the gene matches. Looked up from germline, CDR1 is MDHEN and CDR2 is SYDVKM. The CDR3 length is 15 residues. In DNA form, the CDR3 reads TGTGCCAGCAGTTCAGGGACAGAGTATAATTCACCCCTCCACTTT. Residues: CASSSGTEYNSPLHF.

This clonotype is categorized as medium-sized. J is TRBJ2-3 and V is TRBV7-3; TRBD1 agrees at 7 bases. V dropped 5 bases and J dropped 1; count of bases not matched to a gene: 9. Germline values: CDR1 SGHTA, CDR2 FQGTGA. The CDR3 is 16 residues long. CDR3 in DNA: TGTGCCAGCAGCCGGGACAGCTCAGGGGGCACAGATACGCAGTATTTT. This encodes CASSRDSSGGTDTQYF.

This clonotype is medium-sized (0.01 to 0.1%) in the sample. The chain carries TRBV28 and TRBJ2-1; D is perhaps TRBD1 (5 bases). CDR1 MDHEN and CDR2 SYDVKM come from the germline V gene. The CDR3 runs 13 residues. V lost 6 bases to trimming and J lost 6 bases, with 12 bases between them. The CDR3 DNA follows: TGTGCCAGCAGAGAGGACACCACCAATGAGCAGTTCTTC. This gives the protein CASREDTTNEQFF.

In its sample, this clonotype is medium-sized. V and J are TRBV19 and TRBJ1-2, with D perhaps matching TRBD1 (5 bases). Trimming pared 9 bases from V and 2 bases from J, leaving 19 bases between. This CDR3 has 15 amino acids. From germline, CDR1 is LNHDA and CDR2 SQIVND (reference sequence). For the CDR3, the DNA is TGTGCCAGCCAATTGTCGCCAGGGCTAAACTATGGCTACACCTTC. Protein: CASQLSPGLNYGYTF.

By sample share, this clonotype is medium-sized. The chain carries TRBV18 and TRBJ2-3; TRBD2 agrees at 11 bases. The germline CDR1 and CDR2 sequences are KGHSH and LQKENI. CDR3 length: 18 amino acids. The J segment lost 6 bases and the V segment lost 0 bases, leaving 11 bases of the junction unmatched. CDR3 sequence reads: CASSPPFRSGRGSDTQYF. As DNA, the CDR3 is TGTGCCAGCTCACCACCATTCCGTAGCGGGAGGGGCTCCGATACGCAGTATTTT.